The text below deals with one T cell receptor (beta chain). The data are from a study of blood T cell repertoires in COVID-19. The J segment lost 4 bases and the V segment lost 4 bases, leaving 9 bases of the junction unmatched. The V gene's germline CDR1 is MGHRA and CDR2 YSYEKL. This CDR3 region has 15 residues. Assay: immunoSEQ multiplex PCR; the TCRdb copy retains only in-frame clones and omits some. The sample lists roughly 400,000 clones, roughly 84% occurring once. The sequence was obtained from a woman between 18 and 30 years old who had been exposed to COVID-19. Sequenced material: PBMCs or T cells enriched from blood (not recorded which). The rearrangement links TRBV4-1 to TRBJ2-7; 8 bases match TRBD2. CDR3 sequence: CASSPLTSGLYEQYF. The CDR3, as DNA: TGCGCCAGCAGCCCCCTTACTAGCGGCCTATACGAGCAGTACTTC.